The 12 T cell receptor beta chains in this list originate from one sample, sequenced in a study of blood T cell repertoires in COVID-19. This table comes from immunoSEQ multiplex PCR, and its TCRdb copy is limited to in-frame clones, with some not included. The repertoire holds 130,000 to 150,000 clones, with around four fifths as singletons. The sequenced material came from peripheral blood. Receptors originate from a woman in her 40s with active or convalescent COVID-19.

This sequence joins TRBV5-1 and TRBJ1-6; 9 bases are shared with TRBD1. The CDR3 has 17 residues. CDR1 is SGHRS, CDR2 YFSETQ, per germline. V was clipped by 0 bases and J by 7 bases; unmatched bases: 8. The CDR3 region is CASSLEGQGHRNSPLHF. The DNA of the CDR3 is TGCGCCAGCAGCTTGGAGGGACAGGGCCACCGAAATTCACCCCTCCACTTT.

The rearrangement links TRBV7-2 to TRBJ2-7; 8 nucleotides align to TRBD2. The length of the CDR3 is 15 residues. The ends lost 4 bases at V and 4 bases at J; junction bases unmatched: 9. The V gene's germline CDR1 is SGHTA and CDR2 FQGNSA. The CDR3 region is CASSSLGTSPYEQYF. The CDR3, as DNA: TGTGCCAGCAGCTCCCTAGGGACTAGTCCTTACGAGCAGTACTTC.

The rearrangement links TRBV19 to TRBJ1-5; D is unresolved. Per the germline V gene, CDR1 is LNHDA and CDR2 is SQIVND (reference sequence). The CDR3 is made up of 13 amino acids. The germline V and J ends were trimmed by 7 bases and 3 bases, with 10 bases remaining between them. DNA of the CDR3: TGTGCCAGTAAGAACCACAACAATCAGCCCCAGCATTTT. As protein: CASKNHNNQPQHF.

The rearrangement uses TRBV7-2 and TRBJ2-2; D uncertain. The V end was cut by 2 bases, the J end by 4 bases, with 8 bases between. The V gene's germline CDR1 is SGHTA and CDR2 FQGNSA. This CDR3 spans 14 amino acids. CDR3 nucleotide sequence: TGTGCCAGCAGCTTAAGCTCAGGCACCGGGGAGCTGTTTTTT. It encodes CASSLSSGTGELFF.

V is TRBV5-5 and J is TRBJ2-1, with D unresolved. V lost 8 bases and J 0 bases, leaving 9 bases between the germline ends. There are 13 residues in the CDR3. Germline CDR1 is SGHKS and CDR2 is YYEKEE (reference sequence). The CDR3 reads CASKTFSYNEQFF. Written as DNA, the CDR3 is TGTGCCAGTAAAACTTTCTCCTACAATGAGCAGTTCTTC.

The gene calls are TRBV27 and TRBJ2-1; 10 bases agree with TRBD2. Germline V gene lookup returns CDR1 MNHEY and CDR2 SMNVEV (reference sequence). CDR3 length: 17 residues. Trimming cost V 3 bases and J 6 bases; bases outside gene matches: 11. The CDR3 nucleotides read TGTGCCAGCAGTTTTAGGGCTAGCGGGAGTTCAAGCAATGAGCAGTTCTTC. Its translation is CASSFRASGSSSNEQFF.

The chain is built from TRBV5-1 and TRBJ1-2; 8 bases match TRBD1. Trimming at V came to 4 bases and at J to 4 bases, leaving 15 bases not matched to a gene. Looked up from germline, CDR1 is SGHRS and CDR2 is YFSETQ. The CDR3 consists of 17 residues. CDR3 protein: CASSPRGDSDRVYGYTF. CDR3 bases: TGCGCCAGCAGCCCTCGGGGGGACTCGGACAGGGTCTATGGCTACACCTTC.

CDR3 region: CASSPGGGNIQYF. CDR3 nucleotide sequence: TGTGCCAGTAGTCCCGGCGGGGGGAACATTCAGTACTTC. The chain joins TRBV19 to TRBJ2-4; 8 bases map to TRBD2. After removal of 5 bases from V and 7 bases from J, the junction contained 4 bases not matched to a gene. Per the germline V gene, CDR1 is LNHDA and CDR2 is SQIVND (reference sequence). This CDR3 is 13 amino acids long.

This chain links TRBV19 with TRBJ1-2; D remains unclear. The CDR3 has 12 residues. Germline loops: CDR1 LNHDA, CDR2 SQIVND (reference sequence). V gave up 4 bases and J gave up 2 bases, with 5 bases separating them. The CDR3 DNA is TGTGCCAGTAGTAGACAAAACTATGGCTACACCTTC. This codes for CASSRQNYGYTF.

This clone was picked up one time. This rearrangement joins TRBV12-3 or TRBV12-4 to TRBJ1-1; TRBD1 might be the D (5 bases). Trimming cost V 8 bases and J 6 bases, with 16 bases left between them. The CDR3 runs 13 residues. The CDR3 region has the DNA TGTGCCAGCCGGGGGAGTACGAGTGCTGAAGCTTTCTTT. This sequence encodes CASRGSTSAEAFF.

The chain couples TRBV5-1 to TRBJ1-6, with D maybe TRBD1 (6 bases). V was cut by 1 base and J by 7 bases, with 12 bases left in between. The V gene's germline CDR1 is SGHRS and CDR2 YFSETQ. The CDR3 totals 15 residues. In DNA, the CDR3 is TGCGCCAGCAGCTTGAGCAGGGGTTACAATTCACCCCTCCACTTT. Encoded protein: CASSLSRGYNSPLHF.

This chain connects TRBV27 to TRBJ1-6; D might be TRBD1 (5 bases). This CDR3 contains 13 residues. CDR1 is MNHEY and CDR2 is SMNVEV in the germline V gene (reference sequence). V was shortened by 6 bases and J by 12 bases, with 15 bases between the two germline ends. The CDR3, as DNA: TGTGCCAGCAGCCCCCTCCCAAGGGGACCCCTCCACTTT. Its translation: CASSPLPRGPLHF.